The 27 T cell receptor beta chains below were found in one sample sequenced in a study of Ad26.COV2.S vaccination and SARS-CoV-2 variants. Stated treatment: about 20 received Ad26.COV2.S at low or high dose, single or two shots; five or six received placebo; per-sample allocation not given. Samples were taken on day 63 after the first vaccine or placebo injection. Produced via immunoSEQ multiplex PCR; TCRdb's table is partial and in-frame only. This repertoire shows some 350,000 clones, roughly nine tenths found once; its top ten account for approximately 5.8%. The sample was peripheral blood, taken in a trial of Ad26.COV2.S vaccine versus placebo. These receptors all come from a person aged 18-60 years who received the Ad26.COV2.S COVID-19 vaccine or a placebo.

The rearrangement links TRBV4-1 to TRBJ2-7; perhaps TRBD1 as D (6 bases). The CDR3 runs 13 residues. Trimming pared 4 bases from V and 2 bases from J, leaving 9 bases between. Germline V CDR1 and CDR2: MGHRA, YSYEKL. The CDR3 DNA reads as TGCGCCAGCAGCCGGGCAGGGGCCTACGAGCAGTACTTC. Translating it yields CASSRAGAYEQYF.

This clone showed up just once. The chain has TRBV6-2 or TRBV6-3 and TRBJ2-3, with D hard to call. In germline, CDR1 is MNHEY, CDR2 SVGEGT. V was trimmed by 4 bases and J by 6 bases, leaving 11 bases between them. The CDR3 has 13 amino acids. CDR3 region: CASSSLNTDTQYF. CDR3 nucleotide sequence: TGTGCCAGCAGTTCCCTTAATACGGATACGCAGTATTTT.

This rearrangement joins TRBV18 to TRBJ2-6; the D gene could be TRBD1 or TRBD2 (5 bases each). CDR3 length: 17 residues. Germline CDR1 is KGHSH and CDR2 is LQKENI. V lost 3 bases to trimming and J lost 2 bases, with 14 bases between them. The CDR3 loop reads CASSPVEGSAGANVLTF. The CDR3 DNA reads as TGTGCCAGCTCACCCGTAGAGGGGTCGGCTGGGGCCAACGTCCTGACTTTC.

This CDR3 is CASSLNWYYNEQFF. DNA for the CDR3: TGTGCCAGCAGCTTAAACTGGTACTACAATGAGCAGTTCTTC. V and J are TRBV7-9 and TRBJ2-1; unclear D gene. V shed 2 bases and J shed 3 bases, with 8 bases lying between them. This CDR3 spans 14 amino acids. Germline V CDR1 and CDR2: SEHNR, FQNEAQ (reference sequence).

This chain joins TRBV13 and TRBJ1-2; D gene ambiguous. Germline lookup yields CDR1 PRHDT and CDR2 FYEKMQ (reference sequence). V was clipped by 4 bases and J by 2 bases, with 23 bases between them. This CDR3 region has 18 residues. The CDR3 spells CASSSEEIVGSQNYGYTF. The CDR3 coding sequence is TGTGCCAGCAGCTCAGAGGAAATTGTAGGGTCCCAGAACTATGGCTACACCTTC.

The chain links TRBV5-5 to TRBJ2-7, with 7 positions matching TRBD2. The germline V gene has CDR1 SGHKS and CDR2 YYEKEE (reference sequence). The J segment lost 2 bases and the V segment lost 4 bases, leaving 9 bases of the junction unmatched. This CDR3 is built from 15 residues. The CDR3: CASSPQSAGPYEQYF. In DNA, the CDR3 is TGTGCCAGCAGCCCGCAGTCAGCGGGGCCCTACGAGCAGTACTTC.

This chain joins TRBV7-2 and TRBJ2-4, with D perhaps matching TRBD2 (6 bases). The CDR3 is made up of 14 amino acids. Per the germline V gene, CDR1 is SGHTA and CDR2 is FQGNSA. V lost 0 bases and J 7 bases, leaving 10 bases between the germline ends. Written as DNA, the CDR3 is TGTGCCAGCAGCTTAGCGCATGGGGGGAACATTCAGTACTTC. It yields the protein CASSLAHGGNIQYF.

This clone has a handful of counts. This chain joins TRBV9 and TRBJ1-1; weak D call: TRBD1 (5 bases). Between the trimmed V and J ends, which lost 4 bases and 0 bases, there was a span of 16 bases. In germline, CDR1 is SGDLS, CDR2 YYNGEE. This CDR3 comprises 16 residues. CDR3 DNA: TGTGCCAGCAGCTTAACAGGAGATGGCATGAACACTGAAGCTTTCTTT. Its translation: CASSLTGDGMNTEAFF.

This clone occurred once. The V call is TRBV4-1, the J call TRBJ1-2, with no clear D. Per germline, CDR1 MGHRA and CDR2 YSYEKL. The ends were cut back, 1 base at V and 3 bases at J, with 6 bases in the middle. The CDR3 totals 13 residues. CDR3 sequence: CASSQGLDYGYTF. The CDR3 region has the DNA TGCGCCAGCAGCCAAGGACTGGACTATGGCTACACCTTC.

This chain links TRBV21-1 with TRBJ1-1. TRBV21-1 is noted as a pseudogene. CDR3 length: 18 amino acids. DNA for the CDR3: TGTGCCAGCAGCAAGACAAGGAGGGCAGATCGGAACAACACTGAAGCTTTCTTT. Translation: CASSKTRRADRNNTEAFF.

The rearrangement links TRBV27 to TRBJ2-7; the D is unclear. The CDR3 loop spans 17 amino acids. The V and J ends lost 6 bases and 4 bases respectively, with 25 bases between them. In germline, CDR1 is MNHEY, CDR2 SMNVEV (reference sequence). CDR3 residues: CASRTENFERCTYEQYV. CDR3 bases: TGTGCCAGCAGAACGGAAAATTTTGAGAGGTGCACATACGAGCAGTACGTC.

This clone was picked up one time. This sequence joins TRBV6-5 and TRBJ2-2; tentative D call: TRBD2 (6 bases). Germline CDR1 is MNHEY and CDR2 is SVGAGI. The CDR3 has 15 amino acids. V lost 8 bases, J lost 4 bases, and 17 bases lay in between. CDR3 residues: CASCRTMGVTGELFF. CDR3 DNA: TGTGCCAGCTGTAGGACTATGGGGGTCACCGGGGAGCTGTTTTTT.

This chain connects TRBV9 to TRBJ2-2; 10 bases are shared with TRBD2. Germline CDR1 SGDLS, CDR2 YYNGEE. CDR3 length equals 15 residues. The V gene end was trimmed by 6 bases and the J gene end by 7 bases; junction bases not matched to a gene: 9. The CDR3 nucleotides are TGTGCCAGCACGGGACTAGCGAACCCCTTCGGGGAGCTGTTTTTT. Translation: CASTGLANPFGELFF.

This chain links TRBV28 with TRBJ2-1, with D hard to call. The CDR3 extends over 16 amino acids. The V gene's germline CDR1 is MDHEN and CDR2 SYDVKM. Trimming shortened V by 6 bases and J by 2 bases, and 17 bases separated the two germline ends. The CDR3 bases are TGTGCCAGCAGCCCGGGTTCCGGGTCCACCTACAATGAGCAGTTCTTC. It codes for CASSPGSGSTYNEQFF.

The chain employs TRBV6-5 and TRBJ2-7; perhaps TRBD2 as D (5 bases). Germline CDR1 MNHEY, CDR2 SVGAGI. This CDR3 has 12 amino acids. Trimming took 4 bases from V and 5 from J, leaving 9 bases between them. In nucleotides, the CDR3 is TGTGCCAGCAGTTCCCTCGGGGACGAGCAGTACTTC. This sequence encodes CASSSLGDEQYF.

Only a few counts were recorded for this clone. This rearrangement joins TRBV30 to TRBJ2-6; D unclear. Germline V gene lookup returns CDR1 GTSNPN and CDR2 SVGIG (reference sequence). The CDR3 length is 17 residues. Trimming took off 0 bases at V and 0 bases at J, with 12 bases between the two ends. In DNA, the CDR3 is TGTGCCTGGAGTGTACACAGACTCAACTCTGGGGCCAACGTCCTGACTTTC. This codes for CAWSVHRLNSGANVLTF.

This clone was recorded only once. The same CDR3 can be traced to other DNA sequences in this sample. The chain carries TRBV6-5 and TRBJ2-1; 9 bases line up with TRBD1. CDR1 and CDR2 (germline): MNHEY, SVGAGI. The CDR3 has 15 residues. After removal of 5 bases from V and 3 bases from J, the junction contained 5 bases not matched to a gene. CDR3 DNA: TGTGCCAGCAGTCCTGACAGGGGGGGCTACAATGAGCAGTTCTTC. Protein: CASSPDRGGYNEQFF.

This clone was found many times. This same CDR3 is encoded by further DNA sequences in the sample. The chain uses TRBV12-3 or TRBV12-4 and TRBJ2-7, with D possibly TRBD2 on 6 matching bases. Trimming stripped 3 bases from V and 7 bases from J, with 10 bases between. The CDR3 has 12 amino acids. CDR3 bases: TGTGCCAGCAGTTTTGGGGGGAAGGAGCAGTACGTC. Translated: CASSFGGKEQYV.

J is TRBJ1-3 and V is TRBV9; TRBD1 might be the D (5 bases). V lost 3 bases to trimming and J lost 0 bases, with 13 bases between them. The length of the CDR3 is 16 residues. The germline CDR1 and CDR2 sequences are SGDLS and YYNGEE. CDR3 in amino acids: CASSGGVLSSGNTIYF. DNA for the CDR3: TGTGCCAGCAGCGGAGGGGTCCTCTCCTCTGGAAACACCATATATTTT.

This clone was detected once. This sequence joins TRBV4-3 and TRBJ2-1, with D possibly matching TRBD2 (5 bases). The germline V and J ends were trimmed by 3 bases and 6 bases, with 9 bases remaining between them. The V gene's germline CDR1 is LGHNA and CDR2 YSLEER. The CDR3 sequence is 13 residues long. CDR3 nucleotides: TGCGCCAGCAGCCACGGCGGGTCCAATGAGCAGTTCTTC. Translation: CASSHGGSNEQFF.

V gene TRBV15 combines with J gene TRBJ1-4; D may be TRBD1 (6 bases). With 5 bases removed from V and 4 bases from J, the gap between germline ends came to 14 bases. CDR3 length: 15 residues. The germline gives CDR1 LNHNV, CDR2 YYDKDF (reference sequence). The CDR3 nucleotides are TGTGCCACCAGCGTTGGGGGCAGTAATAATGAAAAACTGTTTTTT. Translating gives CATSVGGSNNEKLFF. Filled out from reference TRBV15 and TRBJ1-4, the complete variable domain reads DAMVIQNPRYQVTQFGKPVTLSCSQTLNHNVMYWYQQKSSQAPKLLFHYYDKDFNNEADTPDNFQSRRPNTSFCFLDIRSPGLGDTAMYLCATSVGGSNNEKLFFGSGTQLSVL.

A word on this clone: Different DNA sequences within this sample yield the same CDR3. This chain joins TRBV12-3 or TRBV12-4 and TRBJ1-2; D is unresolved. Trimming left V 3 bases short and J 8 bases short, with 7 bases between. The length of the CDR3 is 11 residues. CDR3 protein: CASSLGYGYTF. The DNA of the CDR3 is TGTGCCAGCAGTTTGGGGTACGGCTACACCTTC.

The chain combines TRBV4-1 with TRBJ1-1; no reliable D call. The CDR3 runs to 16 residues. Trimming took 4 bases from V and 5 from J, leaving 20 bases between them. Looked up from germline, CDR1 is MGHRA and CDR2 is YSYEKL. In nucleotides, the CDR3 is TGCGCCAGCAGCCCCAGCTTTCGACAATACGGGACTGAAGCTTTCTTT. Protein sequence: CASSPSFRQYGTEAFF.

V gene TRBV7-6 combines with J gene TRBJ1-2; D is perhaps TRBD1 (6 bases). Germline V gene data show CDR1 as SGHVS and CDR2 as FNYEAQ. The CDR3 runs to 18 residues. Trimming took off 5 bases at V and 2 bases at J, with 24 bases between the two ends. The CDR3 loop is CASSHRPFIQGENYGYTF. The CDR3, as DNA: TGTGCCAGCAGCCACCGCCCTTTCATACAGGGAGAGAACTATGGCTACACCTTC.

This clone has a handful of counts. The chain links TRBV9 to TRBJ2-1, with D possibly being TRBD2 (6 bases). Germline lookup yields CDR1 SGDLS and CDR2 YYNGEE. The CDR3 sequence is 16 residues long. V lost 0 bases, J lost 5 bases, and 15 bases lay in between. The CDR3 DNA reads TGTGCCAGCAGCGTAGGTCACGGGAGCACTAACAATGAGCAGTTCTTC. This codes for CASSVGHGSTNNEQFF.

The chain uses TRBV18 and TRBJ2-5, with D perhaps matching TRBD1 (5 bases). CDR3 length: 13 residues. Germline values: CDR1 KGHSH, CDR2 LQKENI. The V end was cut by 5 bases, the J end by 1 base, with 8 bases between. This chain's CDR3 is CASSDSSQETQYF. Written as DNA, the CDR3 is TGTGCCAGCTCAGACAGTAGCCAAGAGACCCAGTACTTC.

About this clone itself: The sample contains more than one DNA sequence encoding this CDR3. The J gene is TRBJ1-1, the V gene TRBV12-3 or TRBV12-4; D may be TRBD1 (5 bases). The CDR3 runs to 13 residues. V dropped 5 bases and J dropped 1 base, with 8 bases sitting between them. The CDR3 region has the DNA TGTGCCAGCAGTCTGGGACGGAACACTGAAGCTTTCTTT. It translates to CASSLGRNTEAFF.